The 4 T cell receptor beta chains presented below share a single source sample, sequenced in a study of blood T cells in healthy people across ages. It was with a sample-barcoded 5' primer and a J-beta primer mix that a second PCR of roughly 6 to 12 cycles was run. TCRdb fed the 5' RACE reads into MiXCR, producing one record per CDR3 protein. The table lists about 780,000 distinct CDR3 sequences, around 45% of them singletons. The sequenced material came from blood. These receptors were taken from an older man in good health.

The chain combines TRBV10-3 with TRBJ2-5; either TRBD1 or TRBD2 may fit D (5 bases each). The germline V gene has CDR1 ENHRY and CDR2 SYGVKD. The CDR3 covers 11 residues. The V end was cut by 4 bases, the J end by 12 bases, with 12 bases between. CDR3 DNA: TGTGCCATCAGTGCGGGACGAGAGAAGTACTTC. It is translated as CAISAGREKYF.

This clonotype occurred a few times. The CDR3 is CSVTGDRAAAFF. For the CDR3, the DNA is TGCAGCGTCACGGGGGACAGGGCGGCGGCTTTCTTT. The chain couples TRBV29-1 to TRBJ1-1; 9 bases agree with TRBD1. V was clipped by 6 bases and J by 11 bases; unmatched bases: 10. This CDR3 is 12 amino acids long. The germline CDR1 and CDR2 sequences are SQVTM and ANQGSEA.

V and J are TRBV15 and TRBJ2-4; the D is unclear. The CDR3 loop spans 13 amino acids. Trimming shortened V by 0 bases and J by 12 bases, and 12 bases separated the two germline ends. Germline V gene sequence: CDR1 LNHNV, CDR2 YYDKDF (reference sequence). The CDR3: CATSRDGRRSQYF. The CDR3 DNA is TGTGCCACCAGCAGAGATGGTCGGCGGAGTCAGTACTTC.

This clonotype was counted a few times. The chain couples TRBV14 to TRBJ2-1, with TRBD1 matching over 7 bases. The J segment lost 7 bases and the V segment lost 4 bases, leaving 13 bases of the junction unmatched. Germline assignment: CDR1 SGHDN and CDR2 FVKESK. The CDR3 extends over 16 amino acids. CDR3 sequence: CASSPPGQVVLNEQFF. CDR3 DNA: TGTGCCAGCAGCCCCCCCGGACAGGTTGTATTGAATGAGCAGTTCTTC.